Sequencing of this T cell receptor (beta chain) was carried out in a study of blood T cell repertoires in COVID-19. Study at large: The United States, Italy and Spain were the sources of the acute and convalescent COVID-19 samples. Sources were T cells, B-cell-depleted T cells, or PBMCs; the material itself was cDNA or gDNA.

This clone was seen more than once but under ten times. The sample has other DNA sequences that encode this CDR3 too. The CDR3 has 12 amino acids. Germline V gene sequence: CDR1 SGHAT, CDR2 FQNNGV. Trimming took off 1 base at V and 6 bases at J, with 7 bases between the two ends. Original processing notes: The authors estimated nucleated cell counts from reference gene primer amplification. Sequenced by immunoSEQ multiplex PCR; TCRdb stores in-frame clones only, minus some. V, J and clone size reflect that table, while D and trimming were determined from the DNA. The table includes approximately 200,000 clones, about 82% detected once.

The sequenced sample consisted of peripheral blood. The TCR sequence derives from a woman younger than 45 with acute or convalescent COVID-19. This sequence joins TRBV11-2 and TRBJ2-7; no definite D call. As DNA, the CDR3 is TGTGCCAGCAGCTTAGGGGCAGGCGAGCAGTACTTC. Amino acids: CASSLGAGEQYF.